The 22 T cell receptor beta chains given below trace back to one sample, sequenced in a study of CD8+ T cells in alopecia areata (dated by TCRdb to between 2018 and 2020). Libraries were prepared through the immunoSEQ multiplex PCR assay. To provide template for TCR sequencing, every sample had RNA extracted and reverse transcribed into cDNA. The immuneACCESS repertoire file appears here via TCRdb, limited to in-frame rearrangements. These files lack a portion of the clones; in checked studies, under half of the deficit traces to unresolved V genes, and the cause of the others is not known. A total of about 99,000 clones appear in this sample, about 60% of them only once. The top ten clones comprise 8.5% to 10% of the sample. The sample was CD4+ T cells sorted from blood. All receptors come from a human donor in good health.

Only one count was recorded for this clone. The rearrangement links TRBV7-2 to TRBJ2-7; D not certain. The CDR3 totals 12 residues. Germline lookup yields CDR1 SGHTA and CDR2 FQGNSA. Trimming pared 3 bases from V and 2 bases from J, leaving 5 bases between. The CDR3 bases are TGTGCCAGCAGCTTGACGGCCTACGAGCAGTACTTC. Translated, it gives CASSLTAYEQYF.

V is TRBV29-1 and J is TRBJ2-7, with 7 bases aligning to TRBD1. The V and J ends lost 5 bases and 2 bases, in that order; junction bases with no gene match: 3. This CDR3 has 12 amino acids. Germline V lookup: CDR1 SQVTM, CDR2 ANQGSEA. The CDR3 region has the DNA TGCAGCGTTTCTGACAGGGCCTACGAGCAGTACTTC. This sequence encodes CSVSDRAYEQYF.

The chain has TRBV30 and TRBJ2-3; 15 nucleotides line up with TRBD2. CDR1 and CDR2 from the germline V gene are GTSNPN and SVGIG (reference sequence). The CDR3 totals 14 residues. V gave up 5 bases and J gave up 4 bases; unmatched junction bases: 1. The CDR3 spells CAWGLAGGPDTQYF. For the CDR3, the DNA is TGTGCCTGGGGACTAGCGGGGGGGCCAGATACGCAGTATTTT.

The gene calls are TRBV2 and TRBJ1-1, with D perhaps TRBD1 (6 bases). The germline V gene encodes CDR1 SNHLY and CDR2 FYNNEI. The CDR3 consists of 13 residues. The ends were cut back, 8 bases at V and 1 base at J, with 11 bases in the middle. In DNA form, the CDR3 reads TGTGCCAGCTCAAACAGGGAGAACACTGAAGCTTTCTTT. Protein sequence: CASSNRENTEAFF.

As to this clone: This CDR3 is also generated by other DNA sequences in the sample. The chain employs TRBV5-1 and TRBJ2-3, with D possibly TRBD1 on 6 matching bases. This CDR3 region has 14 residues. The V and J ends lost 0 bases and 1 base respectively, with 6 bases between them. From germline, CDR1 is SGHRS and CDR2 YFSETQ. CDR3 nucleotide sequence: TGCGCCAGCAGCTTGGAGGGGGGCACAGATACGCAGTATTTT. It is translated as CASSLEGGTDTQYF.

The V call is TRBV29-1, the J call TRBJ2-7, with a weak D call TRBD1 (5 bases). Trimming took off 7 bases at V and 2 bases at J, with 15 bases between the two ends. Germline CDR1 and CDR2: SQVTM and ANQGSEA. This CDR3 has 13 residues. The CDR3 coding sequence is TGCAGCGCCTCAGGGCAGCCTCCCTACGAGCAGTACTTC. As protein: CSASGQPPYEQYF.

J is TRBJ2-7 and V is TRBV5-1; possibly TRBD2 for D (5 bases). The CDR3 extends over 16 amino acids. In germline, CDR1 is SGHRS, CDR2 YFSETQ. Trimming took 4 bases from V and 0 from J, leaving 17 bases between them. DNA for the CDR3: TGCGCCAGCAGCCAAAAACTAGAGTGGAACTCCTACGAGCAGTACTTC. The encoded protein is CASSQKLEWNSYEQYF.

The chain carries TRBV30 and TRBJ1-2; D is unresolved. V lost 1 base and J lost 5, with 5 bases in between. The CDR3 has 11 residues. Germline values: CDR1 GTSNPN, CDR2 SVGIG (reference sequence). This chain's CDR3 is CAWSAPYGYTF. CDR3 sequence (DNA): TGTGCCTGGAGTGCGCCTTATGGCTACACCTTC.

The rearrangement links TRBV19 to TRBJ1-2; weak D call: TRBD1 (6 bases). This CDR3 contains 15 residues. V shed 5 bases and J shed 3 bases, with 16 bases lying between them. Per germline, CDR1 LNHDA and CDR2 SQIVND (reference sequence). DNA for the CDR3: TGTGCCAGTAGTGTAACAGGGCTCTCGGACTATGGCTACACCTTC. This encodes CASSVTGLSDYGYTF.

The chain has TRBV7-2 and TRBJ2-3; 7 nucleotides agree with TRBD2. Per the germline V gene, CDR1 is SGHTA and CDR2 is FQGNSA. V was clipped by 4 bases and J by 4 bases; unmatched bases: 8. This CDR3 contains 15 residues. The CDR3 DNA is TGTGCCAGCAGCTCGAAACTACGGGAGGCAGATACGCAGTATTTT. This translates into CASSSKLREADTQYF.

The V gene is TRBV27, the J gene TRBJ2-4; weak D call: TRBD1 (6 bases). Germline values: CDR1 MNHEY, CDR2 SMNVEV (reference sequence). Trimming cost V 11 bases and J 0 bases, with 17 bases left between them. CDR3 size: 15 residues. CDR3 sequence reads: CASHRQEIAKNIQYF. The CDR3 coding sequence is TGTGCCTCCCACAGACAGGAGATAGCCAAAAACATTCAGTACTTC.

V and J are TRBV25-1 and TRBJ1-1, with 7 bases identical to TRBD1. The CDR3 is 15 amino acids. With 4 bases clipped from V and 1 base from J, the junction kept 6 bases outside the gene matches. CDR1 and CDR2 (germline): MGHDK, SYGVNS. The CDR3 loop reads CASSASTGSNTEAFF. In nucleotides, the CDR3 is TGTGCCAGCAGTGCCTCGACAGGGTCGAACACTGAAGCTTTCTTT.

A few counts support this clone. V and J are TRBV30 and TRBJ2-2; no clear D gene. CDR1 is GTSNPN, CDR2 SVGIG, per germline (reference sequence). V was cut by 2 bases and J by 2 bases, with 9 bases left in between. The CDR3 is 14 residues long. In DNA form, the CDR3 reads TGTGCCTGGAGTAAGATCTCTAACACCGGGGAGCTGTTTTTT. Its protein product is CAWSKISNTGELFF.

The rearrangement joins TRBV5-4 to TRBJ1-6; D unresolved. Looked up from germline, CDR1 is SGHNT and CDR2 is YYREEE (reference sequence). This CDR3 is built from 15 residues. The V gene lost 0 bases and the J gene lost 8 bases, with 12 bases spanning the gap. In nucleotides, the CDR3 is TGTGCCAGCAGCTTGGGAGGGAGTTCCCATTCACCCCTCCACTTT. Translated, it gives CASSLGGSSHSPLHF.

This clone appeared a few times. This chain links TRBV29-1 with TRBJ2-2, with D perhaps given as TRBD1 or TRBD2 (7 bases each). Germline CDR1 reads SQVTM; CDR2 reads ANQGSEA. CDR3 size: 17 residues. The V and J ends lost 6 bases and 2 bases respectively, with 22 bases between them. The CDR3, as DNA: TGCAGCGTGGGGAGGGACAGCTCATTTTCTAACACCGGGGAGCTGTTTTTT. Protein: CSVGRDSSFSNTGELFF.

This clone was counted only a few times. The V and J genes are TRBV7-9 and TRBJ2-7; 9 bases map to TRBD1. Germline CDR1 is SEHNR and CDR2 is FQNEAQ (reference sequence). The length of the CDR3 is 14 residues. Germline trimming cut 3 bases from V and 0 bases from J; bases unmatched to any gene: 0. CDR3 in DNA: TGTGCCAGCAGCTTGACAGGGGGCTCCTACGAGCAGTACTTC. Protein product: CASSLTGGSYEQYF.

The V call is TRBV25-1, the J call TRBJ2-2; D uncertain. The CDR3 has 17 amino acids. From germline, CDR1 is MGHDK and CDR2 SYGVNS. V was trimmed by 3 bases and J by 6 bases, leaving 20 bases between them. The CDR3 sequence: CASSEALGLEIAGELFF. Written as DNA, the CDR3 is TGTGCCAGCAGTGAGGCTCTTGGGTTGGAAATAGCCGGGGAGCTGTTTTTT.

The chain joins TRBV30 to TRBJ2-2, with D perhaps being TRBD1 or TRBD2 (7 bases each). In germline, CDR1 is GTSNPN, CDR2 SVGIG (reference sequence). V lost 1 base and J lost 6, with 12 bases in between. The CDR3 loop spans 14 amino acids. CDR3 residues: CAWSGQGGAGELFF. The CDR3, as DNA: TGTGCCTGGAGTGGACAGGGAGGGGCCGGGGAGCTGTTTTTT.

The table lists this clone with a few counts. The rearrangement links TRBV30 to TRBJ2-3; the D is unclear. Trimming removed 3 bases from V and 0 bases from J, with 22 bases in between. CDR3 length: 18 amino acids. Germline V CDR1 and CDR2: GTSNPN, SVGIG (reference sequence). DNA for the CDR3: TGTGCCTGGAGCTCCGCGTGGGCCGGCCAAATTAGCACAGATACGCAGTATTTT. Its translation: CAWSSAWAGQISTDTQYF.

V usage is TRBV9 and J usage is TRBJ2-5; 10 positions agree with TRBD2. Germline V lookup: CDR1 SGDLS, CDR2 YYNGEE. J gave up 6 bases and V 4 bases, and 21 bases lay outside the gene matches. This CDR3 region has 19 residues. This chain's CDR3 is CASSPRDLERGGQYQTQYF. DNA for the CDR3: TGTGCCAGCAGCCCCAGGGATTTGGAGCGGGGGGGCCAGTATCAGACCCAGTACTTC.

CDR3 in DNA: TGTGCCAGCAGTTTATCGAAGAGACGTGGGTTAGGGCCCCAGCATTTT. Its translation is CASSLSKRRGLGPQHF. This chain connects TRBV27 to TRBJ1-5; D remains ambiguous. CDR1 MNHEY and CDR2 SMNVEV come from the germline V gene (reference sequence). The CDR3 covers 16 residues. Trimming took off 0 bases at V and 9 bases at J, with 18 bases between the two ends.

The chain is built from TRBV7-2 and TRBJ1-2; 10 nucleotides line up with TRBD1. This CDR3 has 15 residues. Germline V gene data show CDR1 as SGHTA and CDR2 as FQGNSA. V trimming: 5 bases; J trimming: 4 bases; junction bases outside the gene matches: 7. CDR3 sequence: CASSPGQGYGYGYTF. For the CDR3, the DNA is TGTGCCAGCAGCCCGGGACAGGGGTACGGCTATGGCTACACCTTC.